These 4 T cell receptor beta chains were sequenced from one sample in a study of cytomegalovirus exposure and HLA in healthy donors (dated by TCRdb to about 2017). The receptor library was made with the immunoSEQ multiplex PCR assay. As stored in TCRdb, this immuneACCESS dataset retains in-frame rearrangements with V and J assigned. A fraction of the clones does not appear; measured against another copy, unresolved V genes explain less than half of the discrepancy, and the remainder lacks a known reason. The sample includes hundreds of thousands of clones, with over 65% observed a single time. Of the sample, 5.5% to 6.5% is held by the ten largest clones. Specimen: PBMCs. Receptor source: a woman aged 18-29 years in good health and CMV-seronegative.

The chain carries TRBV9 and TRBJ2-7; 9 nucleotides match TRBD2. This CDR3 has 14 residues. From germline, CDR1 is SGDLS and CDR2 YYNGEE. V lost 0 bases to trimming and J lost 6 bases; unmatched junction nucleotides: 4. The CDR3 reads CASSVGTSVREQYF. CDR3 in DNA: TGTGCCAGCAGCGTAGGGACTAGCGTACGCGAGCAGTACTTC.

This chain uses TRBV30 with TRBJ2-7; D not resolved. V lost 8 bases and J lost 3, with 11 bases in between. CDR1 GTSNPN and CDR2 SVGIG come from the germline V gene (reference sequence). The CDR3 has 11 residues. This chain's CDR3 is CAVGRYYEQYF. The DNA of the CDR3 is TGTGCCGTAGGCAGGTACTACGAGCAGTACTTC.

This chain links TRBV27 with TRBJ1-2, with D possibly being TRBD1 (5 bases). The CDR3 is 16 residues long. The germline V and J ends were trimmed by 5 bases and 5 bases, with 21 bases remaining between them. The germline V gene has CDR1 MNHEY and CDR2 SMNVEV (reference sequence). CDR3 in DNA: TGTGCCAGCAGTCCATCCCCGGGCGCAGGGTCTTATGGCTACACCTTC. Amino acid sequence: CASSPSPGAGSYGYTF.

The rearrangement uses TRBV27 and TRBJ1-5; 9 bases are a match to TRBD1. The ends lost 6 bases at V and 7 bases at J; junction bases unmatched: 7. This CDR3 is built from 14 residues. Germline lookup yields CDR1 MNHEY and CDR2 SMNVEV (reference sequence). CDR3 in amino acids: CASRGGQGGQPQHF. The DNA for the CDR3 is TGTGCCAGCAGAGGGGGACAGGGAGGGCAGCCCCAGCATTTT.